One sample yielded the 21 T cell receptor beta chains listed below, sequenced in a study of T-cell reconstitution after alpha-beta-depleted transplantation in children. Unique molecular identifiers tagged the TCRbeta library. TCRdb re-called the PCR reads through MiXCR, storing one row per CDR3 protein. Here the sample spans approximately 350,000 distinct CDR3 sequences, under 13% being singletons. Sequencing used PBMCs from the stem cell graft donor, obtained from the stem cell graft. These receptors were obtained from a human donor who donated a stem cell graft to a child with acute lymphoblastic leukemia.

This clonotype was recorded many times. This chain links TRBV7-3 with TRBJ2-3; 7 nucleotides agree with TRBD2. Trimming cost V 3 bases and J 1 base; bases outside gene matches: 7. Per germline, CDR1 SGHTA and CDR2 FQGTGA. The CDR3 sequence is 16 residues long. The CDR3 loop reads CASSFRSGMGTDTQYF. In DNA, the CDR3 is TGTGCCAGCAGCTTCCGCAGCGGGATGGGCACAGATACGCAGTATTTT.

This chain links TRBV12-3 or TRBV12-4 with TRBJ2-7; TRBD1 is a possible D gene (6 bases). Deletions cut 3 bases from V and 5 bases from J, with 14 bases between. The CDR3 spans 14 residues. In DNA form, the CDR3 reads TGTGCCAGCAGTTTTAACAGGGTCGGCGACGAGCAGTACTTC. As protein: CASSFNRVGDEQYF.

The chain joins TRBV11-2 to TRBJ2-7; 9 bases are a match to TRBD2. J lost 0 bases, V lost 4 bases, and 13 bases had no gene match. CDR1 is SGHAT and CDR2 is FQNNGV in the germline V gene. The CDR3 length is 18 residues. The CDR3, as DNA: TGTGCCAGCAGCTATGGTCAATTTTTGCGGGAGGGCTCCTACGAGCAGTACTTC. Its translation: CASSYGQFLREGSYEQYF.

There are many counts of this clonotype. The V gene is TRBV5-1, the J gene TRBJ2-7; D is unresolved. The length of the CDR3 is 13 residues. Germline V gene data show CDR1 as SGHRS and CDR2 as YFSETQ. V lost 4 bases, J lost 3 bases, and 11 bases lay in between. Here the CDR3 reads CASSPGWGYEQYF. The CDR3 nucleotides are TGCGCCAGCAGCCCTGGGTGGGGCTACGAGCAGTACTTC.

The sample holds many counts of this clonotype. V is TRBV28 and J is TRBJ2-7; D may be TRBD1 or TRBD2 (5 bases each). V shed 10 bases and J shed 2 bases, with 15 bases lying between them. The CDR3 is 13 residues long. CDR1 is MDHEN, CDR2 SYDVKM, per germline. CDR3 in DNA: TGTGCCACCTTCCGGGACGGAGCCTACGAGCAGTACTTC. Translating gives CATFRDGAYEQYF.

DNA of the CDR3: TGTGCCTGGAGCGCCCGGGGAGGTCGAAACACCATATATTTT. It is translated as CAWSARGGRNTIYF. The chain combines TRBV30 with TRBJ1-3; D not certain. V was pared by 3 bases and J by 5 bases, with 14 bases between. The CDR3 totals 14 residues. Germline V gene lookup returns CDR1 GTSNPN and CDR2 SVGIG (reference sequence).

This clonotype came up a few times. The rearrangement joins TRBV28 to TRBJ2-7; 9 bases are shared with TRBD1. V was pared by 8 bases and J by 6 bases, with 5 bases of the junction left unmatched. There are 12 residues in the CDR3. Germline CDR1 is MDHEN and CDR2 is SYDVKM. CDR3 in DNA: TGTGCCAGCCGGGACAGGGAAGTCGAGCAGTACTTC. It codes for CASRDREVEQYF.

The sample holds many counts of this clonotype. The chain carries TRBV5-1 and TRBJ2-1; 11 bases are shared with TRBD2. CDR1 and CDR2 from the germline V gene are SGHRS and YFSETQ. There are 16 residues in the CDR3. V lost 3 bases and J lost 7; bases outside the gene matches: 9. The chain's CDR3 is CASSSITSGSRNEQFF. CDR3 in DNA: TGCGCCAGCAGCTCGATAACTAGCGGGAGTAGAAATGAGCAGTTCTTC.

The chain employs TRBV11-2 and TRBJ2-5; 10 bases fit TRBD1. Unmatched junction bases numbered 17, after V lost 5 bases and J lost 5 bases. The CDR3 length is 18 residues. CDR1 and CDR2 from the germline V gene are SGHAT and FQNNGV. The CDR3 sequence: CASSPRGSGQGRRETQYF. The CDR3 DNA follows: TGTGCCAGCAGCCCAAGGGGGTCGGGACAGGGGCGTCGGGAGACCCAGTACTTC.

V is TRBV4-2 and J is TRBJ2-1; D is ambiguous. V gave up 3 bases and J gave up 4 bases, with 4 bases separating them. The CDR3 has 12 amino acids. The germline V gene has CDR1 LGHNA and CDR2 YNFKEQ. The CDR3 DNA reads TGTGCCAGCAGCCAGCCATACAATGAGCAGTTCTTC. It encodes CASSQPYNEQFF.

There are a few counts of this clonotype. This sequence joins TRBV2 and TRBJ2-2, with 11 bases identical to TRBD2. This CDR3 comprises 13 residues. The germline V gene encodes CDR1 SNHLY and CDR2 FYNNEI. The DNA of the CDR3 is TGTGGCGGGGGGACTAGCGGCACCGGGGAGCTGTTTTTT. It translates to CGGGTSGTGELFF. The entire variable domain, with the rest obtained from reference TRBV2 and TRBJ2-2, is as follows: EPEVTQTPSHQVTQMGQEVILRCVPISNHLYFYWYRQILGQKVEFLVSFYNNEISEKSEIFDDQFSVERPDGSNFTLKIRSTKLEDSAMYFCGGGTSGTGELFFGEGSRLTVL.

The V and J genes are TRBV3-1 and TRBJ2-2; no clear D. CDR1 and CDR2 from the germline V gene are LGHDT and YNNKEL (reference sequence). This CDR3 region has 15 residues. V was cut by 1 base and J by 3 bases, with 9 bases left in between. CDR3 sequence: CASSQGELYTGELFF. The CDR3 DNA sequence: TGTGCCAGCAGCCAAGGTGAACTTTACACCGGGGAGCTGTTTTTT.

This clonotype was observed many times. Here the CDR3 DNA reads TGCGCCAGCAGCCAAGACAGGGTAGTCCACGAGCAGTACTTC. This encodes CASSQDRVVHEQYF. The gene calls are TRBV4-3 and TRBJ2-7, with D perhaps TRBD1 (5 bases). CDR3 length: 14 amino acids. Per the germline V gene, CDR1 is LGHNA and CDR2 is YSLEER. Trimming removed 0 bases at V and 5 bases at J, with 11 bases between.

This clonotype came up a few times. The rearrangement links TRBV7-3 to TRBJ2-1; TRBD2 matches at 8 bases. The germline V gene encodes CDR1 SGHTA and CDR2 FQGTGA. The V gene end was trimmed by 8 bases and the J gene end by 6 bases; junction bases not matched to a gene: 6. The CDR3 covers 13 residues. The CDR3 DNA reads as TGTGCCAGCGCAGCGGGAGTTTTCAATGAGCAGTTCTTC. Translated: CASAAGVFNEQFF.

V and J are TRBV6-2 or TRBV6-3 and TRBJ2-1, with a weak D call TRBD2 (5 bases). The V gene lost 6 bases and the J gene lost 4 bases, with 22 bases spanning the gap. CDR3 length equals 17 residues. Germline V gene sequence: CDR1 MNHEY, CDR2 SVGEGT. CDR3 sequence: CASRPLTERRAYNEQFF. The CDR3 DNA sequence: TGTGCCAGCAGGCCGCTAACAGAAAGGCGGGCATACAATGAGCAGTTCTTC.

The chain joins TRBV11-1 to TRBJ2-1; the D gene is possibly TRBD2 (6 bases). The CDR3 has 19 amino acids. Per germline, CDR1 SGHAT and CDR2 FQDESV (reference sequence). The V end was cut by 2 bases, the J end by 4 bases, with 24 bases between. The CDR3 loop is CASSLFIPMGGGLYNEQFF. In DNA form, the CDR3 reads TGTGCCAGCAGCTTATTTATCCCTATGGGCGGAGGGCTATACAATGAGCAGTTCTTC.

The chain carries TRBV5-6 and TRBJ2-2, with TRBD2 matching 10 bases. The CDR3 sequence is 16 residues long. Germline V lookup: CDR1 SGHDT, CDR2 YYEEEE. Unmatched junction bases numbered 3, after V lost 0 bases and J lost 4 bases. The CDR3 region is CASSLERLAGTGELFF. The CDR3 DNA reads TGTGCCAGCAGCTTGGAAAGACTAGCGGGCACCGGGGAGCTGTTTTTT.

As to this clonotype: The germline gene is not matched at one end of the junction; a read error may be the cause. The rearrangement joins TRBV7-2 to TRBJ2-7, with 8 bases matching TRBD1. The CDR3 runs to 16 residues. Looked up from germline, CDR1 is SGHTA and CDR2 is FQGNSA. The CDR3, as DNA: TGTGCCAGCAGCCCCACCTCCGGGACAGGCTCCTCCGAGCAGTACTTC. Its translation is CASSPTSGTGSSEQYF.

This clonotype came up a few times. The rearrangement joins TRBV4-3 to TRBJ2-1; 10 bases align to TRBD1. CDR3 length equals 15 residues. J was trimmed by 10 bases and V by 8 bases; bases with no gene match: 14. The germline CDR1 and CDR2 sequences are LGHNA and YSLEER. CDR3 DNA: TGCGCCAGCGGCGGAGGGACAGGGGAAATCGAGGAGCAGTTCTTC. Protein: CASGGGTGEIEEQFF.

The V and J genes are TRBV9 and TRBJ2-5; 8 bases line up with TRBD2. Germline V CDR1 and CDR2: SGDLS, YYNGEE. The J segment lost 4 bases and the V segment lost 0 bases, leaving 8 bases of the junction unmatched. CDR3 length: 16 amino acids. CDR3 sequence reads: CASSVEASGFRETQYF. CDR3 DNA: TGTGCCAGCAGCGTAGAAGCTAGCGGGTTTCGAGAGACCCAGTACTTC.

The V gene is TRBV20-1, the J gene TRBJ2-7; 7 bases fit TRBD1. The germline V gene has CDR1 DFQATT and CDR2 SNEGSKA (reference sequence). The CDR3 extends over 14 amino acids. Unmatched junction bases numbered 5, after V lost 3 bases and J lost 0 bases. The CDR3 is CSARDRTNSYEQYF. In DNA, the CDR3 is TGCAGTGCTAGGGACAGGACGAACTCCTACGAGCAGTACTTC.